This T cell receptor beta chain was recovered during a study of blood T cell repertoires in COVID-19 (dated by TCRdb to the early 2020s). Regarding the complete study: Samples from collaborators originated in the United States, Italy and Spain and spanned both the acute and convalescent phases of COVID-19. The prospective study material was composed of cDNA or gDNA derived from T cells, B-cell-depleted T cells, or PBMCs. Sample metadata almost always included a de-identified subject ID, COVID-19 status, age in years and sex. Where available, HLA class I and class II types were obtained from metadata supplied by the sample provider rather than from assay-based typing. Deeply sampled blood TCRbeta repertoires from subjects exposed to, actively infected with, or recovered from COVID-19 were included in the dataset. A freely available public database, intended as a resource for researchers studying the immune response to SARS-CoV-2, is where the repertoires were released. The samples were drawn from two sources: the first 160 participants of the ongoing ImmuneRACE study, and fewer than 1,500 subjects contributed by 6 global collaborators.

From a lookup of the germline V gene, CDR1 and CDR2 are MDHEN and SYDVKM. V was cut back by 7 bases and J by 2 bases, leaving a gap of 15 bases between them. CDR3 length: 14 amino acids, cysteine to phenylalanine. Here the CDR3 DNA is all that survives: 42 bases in frame from base 1. Concerning this clone itself: Its target antigen remains unknown. One base away there is no much larger clone; base qualities are not given.

Broader findings and caveats from the paper: How much clinical and demographic metadata was included differed by source and by participant, and the metadata was provided uncurated.

Collaborating institutions collected whole blood in K2EDTA tubes following their own protocols. For TCRbeta analysis, collaborator samples were shipped as frozen whole blood, as isolated PBMCs, or as DNA extracted from either sample type. TCRbeta CDR3 regions were amplified from genomic DNA using the immunoSEQ Assay, a bias-controlled multiplex PCR. For the original study's pipeline: The number of nucleated cells in each sample was estimated from the amplification of reference gene primers within the assay. To quantify the absolute abundance of each unique TCRbeta CDR3 rearrangement, sequence reads were collapsed and filtered. Productive Simpson clonality was computed per sample as the square root of Simpson's diversity index over productive rearrangements. TCRdb carries this immuneACCESS record with in-frame sequences only. Its versions omit some clonotypes, under half of them owing to an unresolved V gene in the studies checked, with the rest unexplained. Clone size and V and J calls were adopted from that table, with D and trimming inferred from the DNA. The sample table shows about 85,000 clones, and almost 90% are seen once. The ten largest clonotypes hold 3.5% to 5% of the sample.

This sequence was found in a woman aged 80 or over with active or convalescent COVID-19. Sequencing was performed on peripheral blood. The sequence links TRBV28 to TRBJ2-7; the D gene is possibly TRBD1, with 6 bases matching. CDR3 loop: CASTTGQFTYEQYF. Here is the DNA: TGTGCCAGCACCACAGGGCAGTTCACCTACGAGCAGTACTTC.